Listed below are T cell receptor beta chains from one sample, sequenced in a study of cytomegalovirus exposure and HLA in healthy donors. The table came from immunoSEQ multiplex PCR; TCRdb's copy has only in-frame clones and leaves some out. The sample holds 150,000 to 200,000 clones, roughly four fifths seen once. Sample: PBMCs. All receptors derive from a man between 18 and 29 years old in good health and CMV-seronegative. The CDR3 runs from the conserved cysteine through the conserved F or W. Each record gives: clone size, V gene, CDR3 length, D gene, J gene, CDR3 DNA, CDR3 protein. A D gene is named only where the DNA matches it firmly. Not all rows give a size; the values are once, few, many and, for expanded clones, a class.

>.|TRBV4-3|19|TRBD1|TRBJ1-2
TGCGCCAGCAGCCAAAAGGACAGGGCCGGGGACGGGTGGAACTATGGCTACACCTTC
CASSQKDRAGDGWNYGYTF
>.|TRBV28|15|TRBD1|TRBJ1-5
TGTGCCAGCAGTTCCACGGGACAGAGCAATCAGCCCCAGCATTTT
CASSSTGQSNQPQHF
>.|TRBV5-1|16|TRBD2|TRBJ2-3
TGCGCCAGCAGCTTGAATGGCGGGAGGGCCACAGATACGCAGTATTTT
CASSLNGGRATDTQYF
>few|TRBV7-2|14|.|TRBJ2-2
TGTGCCAGCCGCACAGGGCCGAACACCGGGGAGCTGTTTTTT
CASRTGPNTGELFF
>.|TRBV7-2|17|.|TRBJ1-5
TGTGCCAGCAGCTTAGCCGTGTTGACAGGTGGGTCGCAGCCCCAGCATTTT
CASSLAVLTGGSQPQHF
>.|TRBV18|17|TRBD1|TRBJ1-1
TGTGCCAGCTCACCTGCCCTTCAGGGACAGATGAACACTGAAGCTTTCTTT
CASSPALQGQMNTEAFF
>.|TRBV27|17|.|TRBJ2-5
TGTGCCAGCAGTTTATTTGGTAGTGTCACGTCTGGAGAGACCCAGTACTTC
CASSLFGSVTSGETQYF
>few|TRBV19|16|TRBD1|TRBJ1-6
TGTGCCAGTAGTATGGAGCCGGGACAGTATTACTCACCCCTCCACTTT
CASSMEPGQYYSPLHF
>.|TRBV7-2|15|.|TRBJ2-1
TGTGCCAGCAGCTTTTATTTTCCCTATAACAATGAGCAGTTCTTC
CASSFYFPYNNEQFF
>.|TRBV6-6|15|.|TRBJ2-7
TGTGCCAGCAGTTACCTACGGACAAGGTCCTACGAGCAGTACTTC
CASSYLRTRSYEQYF
>.|TRBV15|13|.|TRBJ2-5
TGTGCCACCAGCAGAGGGACTCAAGAGACCCAGTACTTC
CATSRGTQETQYF
>few|TRBV5-1|13|.|TRBJ1-4
TGCGCCAGCAGCTTGCGTACTAATGAAAAACTGTTTTTT
CASSLRTNEKLFF
>.|TRBV28|15|TRBD1|TRBJ2-7
TGTGCCAGCAGTTCGTGGACAGGGGGCTCCTACGAGCAGTACTTC
CASSSWTGGSYEQYF
>.|TRBV2|12|.|TRBJ2-7
TGTGCCAGCAGCCACGAGGGATACGAGCAGTACTTC
CASSHEGYEQYF
>.|TRBV5-1|15|TRBD1|TRBJ2-7
TGCGCCAGCAGCGTGACCGGGACAGGGGCGATCGAGCAGTACTTC
CASSVTGTGAIEQYF
>.|TRBV30|12|.|TRBJ2-7
TGTGCCTGGAGTATGACGCGGGACGAGCAGTACTTC
CAWSMTRDEQYF
>.|TRBV6-1|12|.|TRBJ1-1
TGTGCCAGCAGGGTCTATAAGACTGAAGCTTTCTTT
CASRVYKTEAFF
>.|TRBV4-2|15|TRBD1|TRBJ1-6
TGTGCCAGCAGCCAAGGGGGACAGGTTAATTCACCCCTCCACTTT
CASSQGGQVNSPLHF
>.|TRBV7-2|14|TRBD1|TRBJ2-1
TGTGCCAGCAGACCGGGACAGACCTACAATGAGCAGTTCTTC
CASRPGQTYNEQFF
>.|TRBV4-1|13|.|TRBJ2-7
TGCGCCAGCAGCCAAGAATACGGGTACGAGCAGTACTTC
CASSQEYGYEQYF
>once|TRBV7-7|15|TRBD2|TRBJ2-1
TGTGCTAGCAGCTTAGGCGGGGGGATAGGGAGTGAGCAGTTCTTC
CASSLGGGIGSEQFF
>few|TRBV5-1|16|TRBD2|TRBJ2-3
TGCGCCAGCAGCTCGGTGGGGGGACTAGCGACAGATACGCAGTATTTT
CASSSVGGLATDTQYF
>few|TRBV12-5|19|TRBD1|TRBJ2-1
TGTGCTAGTGGTTTTGCCTCGGTCTTGTGGGACAGGGGCGGCAATGAGCAGTTCTTC
CASGFASVLWDRGGNEQFF
>.|TRBV29-1|14|TRBD2|TRBJ2-1
TGCAGCGTCGGAAATAGCGGGATAGTCGATGAGCAGTTCTTC
CSVGNSGIVDEQFF
>.|TRBV9|15|.|TRBJ2-7
TGTGCCAGCAGCCCCGAGGGGACATACTCCTACGAGCAGTACTTC
CASSPEGTYSYEQYF
>.|TRBV4-3|15|.|TRBJ1-4
TGCGCCAGCAGCCAAGAGGGCGGGGATGGTGAAAAACTGTTTTTT
CASSQEGGDGEKLFF
>.|TRBV6-5|14|TRBD1|TRBJ2-7
TGTGCCAGCAGTTACGGGACAGGGACCTACGAGCAGTACTTC
CASSYGTGTYEQYF
>once|TRBV19|13|TRBD1|TRBJ1-2
TGTGCCAGTAGTATCGGCAGGGGGAATGGCTACACCTTC
CASSIGRGNGYTF
>once|TRBV5-4|15|TRBD2|TRBJ2-2
TGTGCCAGCAGCTTGGTTAGCGGGAAAACCGGGGAGCTGTTTTTT
CASSLVSGKTGELFF
>.|TRBV2|14|.|TRBJ2-2
TGTGCCAGCAGGACTGGACAGAACACCGGGGAGCTGTTTTTT
CASRTGQNTGELFF
>.|TRBV4-3|16|.|TRBJ2-3
TGCGCCAGCAGCCAAGATGGCGGATCACGCACAGATACGCAGTATTTT
CASSQDGGSRTDTQYF
>.|TRBV5-6|15|.|TRBJ2-2
TGTGCCAGCAGCGAAGGGGGGGGGCCGACCGGGGAGCTGTTTTTT
CASSEGGGPTGELFF
>.|TRBV10-1|15|TRBD1|TRBJ2-7
TGCGCCAGCCATGACCCGGGACAGATACCCTACGAGCAGTACTTC
CASHDPGQIPYEQYF
>once|TRBV27|14|TRBD2|TRBJ2-7
TGTGCCAGCAGCAAAGCCGGGACTAGCGGGAGCCAGTACTTC
CASSKAGTSGSQYF
>once|TRBV6-5|15|.|TRBJ2-7
TGTGCCAGCAGTTACTCGGCTAGAATGGTTCACGAGCAGTACTTC
CASSYSARMVHEQYF
>.|TRBV2|12|TRBD1|TRBJ1-2
TGTGCCAGCAGTGCCAGGGGGCGCGGCTACACCTTC
CASSARGRGYTF
>.|TRBV7-2|14|TRBD1|TRBJ2-1
TGTGCCAGCAGCGCCTCGACAGGGGGCAATGAGCAGTTCTTC
CASSASTGGNEQFF
>.|TRBV27|12|.|TRBJ2-2
TGTGCCTCCTTCGCACTCACCGGGGAGCTGTTTTTT
CASFALTGELFF
>.|TRBV19|15|.|TRBJ1-6
TGTGCCAGTAGTATTGGCAGGGCGAGGAATTCACCCCTCCACTTT
CASSIGRARNSPLHF
>.|TRBV10-1|14|TRBD2|TRBJ2-1
TGCGCCAGCAGTCGGCGGGGGGGCCAGGGTGAGCAGTTCTTC
CASSRRGGQGEQFF
>.|TRBV28|14|.|TRBJ1-5
TGTGCCAGCAGTCCCCGACAGGATTCTCCGCCCCAGCATTTT
CASSPRQDSPPQHF
>.|TRBV6-5|13|.|TRBJ1-2
TGTGCCAGCAGTTACCAGAGGGACTATGGCTACACCTTC
CASSYQRDYGYTF
>.|TRBV7-9|15|.|TRBJ1-3
TGTTCCAGCAGCCGTGCTCCGCCGGGTGTAAACACCATATATTTT
CSSSRAPPGVNTIYF
>.|TRBV18|11|.|TRBJ2-5
TGTGCCAGCTCACCAGAGGAGACCCAGTACTTC
CASSPEETQYF
>.|TRBV2|15|TRBD2|TRBJ2-5
TGTGCCAGCAGTAGCGGGAGGGCCCTCGGGGAGACCCAGTACTTC
CASSSGRALGETQYF
>once|TRBV4-1|17|.|TRBJ2-1
TGCGCCAGCAGCCTCTCGGAGAGTCGACGCTCCTACAATGAGCAGTTCTTC
CASSLSESRRSYNEQFF
>.|TRBV7-9|16|.|TRBJ1-2
TGTGCCAGCAGTCAAGAGGCAATTAGGGCCAGAGGGGGCTACACCTTC
CASSQEAIRARGGYTF
>.|TRBV6-1|15|TRBD1|TRBJ1-1
TGTGCCAGCAGTGACGCGGGACAGATAAACACTGAAGCTTTCTTT
CASSDAGQINTEAFF
>.|TRBV19|15|TRBD1|TRBJ2-1
TGTGCCAGTAGTATAGGGTCGGACAGGTACAATGAGCAGTTCTTC
CASSIGSDRYNEQFF
>.|TRBV25-1|13|TRBD1|TRBJ2-5
TGTGCCAGCAGTTCCGGGACAGTGGAGACCCAGTACTTC
CASSSGTVETQYF
>few|TRBV13|18|TRBD2|TRBJ2-1
TGTGCCAGCAGCGGGGGACTAGCGGGGGGGAGCTCCTACAATGAGCAGTTCTTC
CASSGGLAGGSSYNEQFF